This TCR beta chain was recovered during a study of OX40 agonist ivuxolimab in advanced cancers. Sequencing used immunoSEQ multiplex PCR; TCRdb keeps in-frame clones, though not all of them. The sample has roughly 62,000 clones, roughly 86% seen once. From germline, CDR1 is MDHEN and CDR2 SYDVKM. V lost 2 bases and J lost 5, with 13 bases in between. The CDR3 consists of 14 residues. Sequenced here: CD4+ or CD8+ T cells sorted from blood, sampled in a trial of the OX40 agonist ivuxolimab. This receptor was obtained from an adult with an advanced solid tumor such as melanoma, head and neck, liver or kidney cancer. The chain carries TRBV28 and TRBJ2-7; tentatively, D is TRBD1 (6 bases). CDR3 bases: TGTGCCAGCAGTTTAAAAGGACAGCGGCACGAGCAGTACTTC. This translates into CASSLKGQRHEQYF.